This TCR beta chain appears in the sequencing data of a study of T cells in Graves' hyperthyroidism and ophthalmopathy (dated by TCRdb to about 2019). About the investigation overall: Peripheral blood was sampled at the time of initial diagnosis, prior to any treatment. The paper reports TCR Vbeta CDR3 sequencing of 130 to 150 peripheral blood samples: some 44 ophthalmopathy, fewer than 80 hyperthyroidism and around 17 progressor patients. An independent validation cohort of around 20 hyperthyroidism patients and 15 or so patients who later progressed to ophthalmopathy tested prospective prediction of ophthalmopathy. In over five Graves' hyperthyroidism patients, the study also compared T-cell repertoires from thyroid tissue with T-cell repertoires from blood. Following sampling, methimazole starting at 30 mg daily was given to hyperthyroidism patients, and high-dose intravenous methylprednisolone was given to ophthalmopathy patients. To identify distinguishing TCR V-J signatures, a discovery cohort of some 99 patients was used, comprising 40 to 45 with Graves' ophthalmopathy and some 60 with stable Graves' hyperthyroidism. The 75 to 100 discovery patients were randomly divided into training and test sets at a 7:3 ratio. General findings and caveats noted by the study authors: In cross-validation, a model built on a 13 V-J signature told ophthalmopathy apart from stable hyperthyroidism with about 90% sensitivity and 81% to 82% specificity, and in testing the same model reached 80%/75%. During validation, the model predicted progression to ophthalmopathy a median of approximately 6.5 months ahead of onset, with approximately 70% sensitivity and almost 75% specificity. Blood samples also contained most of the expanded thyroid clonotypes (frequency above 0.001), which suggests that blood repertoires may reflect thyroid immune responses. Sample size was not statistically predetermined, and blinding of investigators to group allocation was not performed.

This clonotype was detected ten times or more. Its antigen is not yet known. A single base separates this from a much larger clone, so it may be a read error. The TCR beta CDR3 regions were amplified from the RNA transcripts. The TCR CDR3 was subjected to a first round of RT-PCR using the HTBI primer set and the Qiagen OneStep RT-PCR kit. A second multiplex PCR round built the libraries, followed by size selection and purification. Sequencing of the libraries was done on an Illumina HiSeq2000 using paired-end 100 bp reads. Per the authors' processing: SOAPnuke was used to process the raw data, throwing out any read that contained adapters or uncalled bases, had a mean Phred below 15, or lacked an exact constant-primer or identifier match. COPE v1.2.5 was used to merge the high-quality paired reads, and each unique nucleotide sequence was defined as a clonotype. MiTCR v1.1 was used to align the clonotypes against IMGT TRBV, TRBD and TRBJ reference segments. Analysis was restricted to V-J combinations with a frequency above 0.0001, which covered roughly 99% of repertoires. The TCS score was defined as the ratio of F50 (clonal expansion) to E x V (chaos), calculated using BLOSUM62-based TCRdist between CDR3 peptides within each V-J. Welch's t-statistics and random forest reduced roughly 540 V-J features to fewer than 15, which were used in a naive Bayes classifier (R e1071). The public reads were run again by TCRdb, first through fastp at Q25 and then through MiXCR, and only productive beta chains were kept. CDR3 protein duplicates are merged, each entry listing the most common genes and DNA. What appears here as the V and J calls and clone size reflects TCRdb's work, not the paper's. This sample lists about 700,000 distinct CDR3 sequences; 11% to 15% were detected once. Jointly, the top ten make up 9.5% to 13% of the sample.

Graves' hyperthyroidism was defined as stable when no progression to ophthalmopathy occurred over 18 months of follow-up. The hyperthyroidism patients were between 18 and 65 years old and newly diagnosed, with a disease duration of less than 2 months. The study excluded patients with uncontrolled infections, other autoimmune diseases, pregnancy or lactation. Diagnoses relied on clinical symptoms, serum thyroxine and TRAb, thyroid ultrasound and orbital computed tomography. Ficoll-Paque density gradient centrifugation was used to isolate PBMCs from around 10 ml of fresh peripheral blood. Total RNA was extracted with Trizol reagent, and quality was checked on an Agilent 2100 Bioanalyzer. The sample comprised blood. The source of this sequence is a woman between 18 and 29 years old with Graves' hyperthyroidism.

The DNA sequence is TGTGCCAGCAGCCATGCCTACGAGCAGTACTTC. Its translation reads: CASSHAYEQYF. The V and J genes are TRBV3-1 and TRBJ2-7; the D gene assignment is ambiguous. Based on the germline V gene (reference sequence), the CDR1 and CDR2 sequences are LGHDT and YNNKEL. The CDR3 spans 11 residues, from the cysteine through the phenylalanine. Of the read, only the CDR3 DNA is kept; its 33 bases are in frame from base 1. V is cut by 3 bases and J by 2 bases, and the space between the germline ends is 2 bases.